The 25 T cell receptor beta chains presented below share a single source sample, sequenced in a study of T cells after yellow fever vaccination. MiXCR, run by TCRdb on the 5' RACE reads, gives a single entry per CDR3 protein. The profile covers roughly 99,000 distinct CDR3 sequences, with roughly 6% appearing a single time and roughly 39% taken by the ten largest. The material was CD8+ T cells sorted from PBMCs, obtained 10 days after the yellow fever booster vaccination. All receptors derive from a man aged 18-30 years who received the YFV17D yellow fever vaccine.

This clonotype showed up just a few times. The V and J genes are TRBV30 and TRBJ2-1; D tentatively reads TRBD1 or TRBD2 (5 bases each). The germline V and J ends were trimmed by 5 bases and 0 bases, with 14 bases remaining between them. The CDR3 loop spans 15 amino acids. CDR1 and CDR2 (germline): GTSNPN, SVGIG (reference sequence). CDR3 in DNA: TGTGCCTGGGGGACGGGGTTTAGCTCCTACAATGAGCAGTTCTTC. This encodes CAWGTGFSSYNEQFF.

The chain couples TRBV20-1 to TRBJ2-7; possible D gene TRBD1, 6 bases. The germline CDR1 and CDR2 sequences are DFQATT and SNEGSKA (reference sequence). The CDR3 is made up of 13 amino acids. With 3 bases removed from V and 1 base from J, the gap between germline ends came to 10 bases. The CDR3 DNA reads as TGCAGTGCTAGGTACAGGGAATCCTACGAGCAGTACTTC. Its protein product is CSARYRESYEQYF.

The genes are TRBV4-1 and TRBJ1-1; TRBD1 might be the D (6 bases). The CDR3 is 14 amino acids. Germline-derived CDR1 and CDR2 are MGHRA and YSYEKL. The germline V and J ends were trimmed by 3 bases and 4 bases, with 12 bases remaining between them. For the CDR3, the DNA is TGCGCCAGCAGCCACAGGGGACCGGGCACTGAAGCTTTCTTT. Translated, it gives CASSHRGPGTEAFF.

A few counts support this clonotype. The chain recombines TRBV12-3 or TRBV12-4 with TRBJ2-3, with TRBD1 matching 10 bases. The V and J ends lost 6 bases and 0 bases, in that order; junction bases with no gene match: 9. The CDR3 is 17 amino acids. For the CDR3, the DNA is TGTGCCAGCAGGTCACCGGGACAGGGGTTTAGCACAGATACGCAGTATTTT. Its protein is CASRSPGQGFSTDTQYF.

The chain couples TRBV5-1 to TRBJ1-4; no definite D call. Looked up from germline, CDR1 is SGHRS and CDR2 is YFSETQ. V was shortened by 0 bases and J by 6 bases, with 9 bases between the two germline ends. This CDR3 has 14 amino acids. The CDR3 reads CASSLASTDEKLFF. For the CDR3, the DNA is TGCGCCAGCAGCTTGGCCTCGACGGATGAAAAACTGTTTTTT.

The rearrangement uses TRBV5-1 and TRBJ1-6; D remains ambiguous. V gave up 0 bases and J gave up 8 bases, with 12 bases separating them. There are 15 residues in the CDR3. Germline V gene data show CDR1 as SGHRS and CDR2 as YFSETQ. CDR3 amino acids: CASSLGAQEDSPLHF. The CDR3 DNA reads TGCGCCAGCAGCTTGGGGGCTCAAGAGGATTCACCCCTCCACTTT. The variable domain in full, with the rest retrieved from reference TRBV5-1 and TRBJ1-6, is KAGVTQTPRYLIKTRGQQVTLSCSPISGHRSVSWYQQTPGQGLQFLFEYFSETQRNKGNFPGRFSGRQFSNSRSEMNVSTLELGDSALYLCASSLGAQEDSPLHFGNGTRLTVT.

This clonotype was counted between two and nine times. This sequence joins TRBV30 and TRBJ2-3, with 10 bases fitting TRBD2. CDR1 is GTSNPN, CDR2 SVGIG, per germline (reference sequence). V lost 4 bases, J lost 5 bases, and 0 bases stayed unmatched. There are 12 residues in the CDR3. In nucleotides, the CDR3 is TGTGCCTGGACTAGCGGGGGAGATACGCAGTATTTT. It specifies CAWTSGGDTQYF.

The chain has TRBV20-1 and TRBJ2-4; D is perhaps TRBD2 (5 bases). CDR1 is DFQATT and CDR2 is SNEGSKA in the germline V gene (reference sequence). V lost 6 bases to trimming and J lost 0 bases, with 15 bases between them. This CDR3 has 15 amino acids. The CDR3 sequence: CSAALGPLAKNIQYF. As DNA, the CDR3 is TGCAGTGCGGCACTAGGACCGTTAGCCAAAAACATTCAGTACTTC.

This clonotype occurred a few times. This chain joins TRBV9 and TRBJ2-5; TRBD2 might be the D (7 bases). Germline V lookup: CDR1 SGDLS, CDR2 YYNGEE. This CDR3 has 14 amino acids. With 0 bases removed from V and 3 bases from J, the gap between germline ends came to 9 bases. The DNA for the CDR3 is TGTGCCAGCAGCGTAGCGGGGGGCGAAGAGACCCAGTACTTC. This translates into CASSVAGGEETQYF.

This clonotype showed up many times. CDR3 DNA: TGCAGTGCTAGAGATTCGACAGGCCCCTACAATGAGCAGTTCTTC. It codes for CSARDSTGPYNEQFF. V usage is TRBV20-1 and J usage is TRBJ2-1, with a weak D call TRBD1 (6 bases). Germline V CDR1 and CDR2: DFQATT, SNEGSKA (reference sequence). This CDR3 is 15 amino acids long. V gave up 0 bases and J gave up 2 bases, with 11 bases separating them.

This chain connects TRBV19 to TRBJ2-3; 7 positions agree with TRBD2. Germline V lookup: CDR1 LNHDA, CDR2 SQIVND (reference sequence). The CDR3 spans 14 residues. The CDR3 coding sequence is TGTGCTACCCGCTGGGAGGGCATCACAGATACGCAGTATTTT. Amino acid sequence: CATRWEGITDTQYF.

There are many counts of this clonotype. The J gene is TRBJ2-3, the V gene TRBV11-2; 8 nucleotides line up with TRBD1. There are 13 residues in the CDR3. CDR1 SGHAT and CDR2 FQNNGV come from the germline V gene. V trimming: 4 bases; J trimming: 4 bases; junction bases outside the gene matches: 1. CDR3 sequence: CASSWTGPDTQYF. CDR3 coding DNA: TGTGCCAGCAGCTGGACAGGGCCAGATACGCAGTATTTT.

This clonotype was seen at least ten times. The chain links TRBV5-1 to TRBJ1-1; D is uncertain. The CDR3 loop spans 17 amino acids. The ends were cut back, 0 bases at V and 0 bases at J, with 15 bases in the middle. Germline assignment: CDR1 SGHRS and CDR2 YFSETQ. The CDR3 sequence is CASSLAMDPVLNTEAFF. The CDR3 region has the DNA TGCGCCAGCAGCTTGGCCATGGATCCGGTATTGAACACTGAAGCTTTCTTT. The full variable domain, rest sourced from reference TRBV5-1 and TRBJ1-1, is KAGVTQTPRYLIKTRGQQVTLSCSPISGHRSVSWYQQTPGQGLQFLFEYFSETQRNKGNFPGRFSGRQFSNSRSEMNVSTLELGDSALYLCASSLAMDPVLNTEAFFGQGTRLTVV.

This chain links TRBV7-8 with TRBJ1-4; D is perhaps TRBD1 (5 bases). Trimming took off 5 bases at V and 5 bases at J, with 21 bases between the two ends. The germline V gene encodes CDR1 SGHVS and CDR2 FQNEAQ. The CDR3 has 17 residues. CDR3 coding DNA: TGTGCCAGCAGCCCACGCCGGGGGGAGATGGCGAATGAAAAACTGTTTTTT. This sequence encodes CASSPRRGEMANEKLFF.

The chain uses TRBV5-4 and TRBJ2-3; D may be TRBD1 (6 bases). The CDR3 covers 15 residues. CDR1 is SGHNT, CDR2 YYREEE, per germline (reference sequence). V was pared by 4 bases and J by 0 bases, with 12 bases between. CDR3 in DNA: TGTGCCAGCAGCCTCGACAGGTCTAGCACAGATACGCAGTATTTT. Its protein is CASSLDRSSTDTQYF.

This clonotype turned up a few times. V gene TRBV12-3 or TRBV12-4 combines with J gene TRBJ2-5; D not certain. V lost 3 bases and J 6 bases, leaving 14 bases between the germline ends. The CDR3 runs to 14 residues. This chain's CDR3 is CASSFDRQRKTQYF. CDR3 coding DNA: TGTGCCAGCAGTTTCGACCGCCAAAGGAAGACCCAGTACTTC.

At least ten counts were recorded for this clonotype. V gene TRBV6-4 combines with J gene TRBJ2-2; 11 bases align to TRBD2. The junction had 0 bases not matched to a gene; V was cut back by 2 bases and J by 4 bases. Per the germline V gene, CDR1 is MRHNA and CDR2 is SNTAGT. The CDR3 runs 15 residues. The CDR3: CASSDTSGGTGELFF. As DNA, the CDR3 is TGTGCCAGCAGTGACACTAGCGGGGGCACCGGGGAGCTGTTTTTT.

This clonotype showed up just a few times. The V and J genes are TRBV6-2 or TRBV6-3 and TRBJ2-3; the match to TRBD1 covers 7 bases. The CDR3 consists of 15 residues. With 6 bases clipped from V and 4 bases from J, the junction kept 10 bases outside the gene matches. CDR1 is MNHEY, CDR2 SVGEGT, per germline. The CDR3 coding sequence is TGTGCCAGCAGAAGGGACAGAACGATTCCAGATACGCAGTATTTT. Encoded protein: CASRRDRTIPDTQYF.

This clonotype was observed a few times. The rearrangement uses TRBV4-1 and TRBJ1-1; D is unclear. The V gene lost 0 bases and the J gene lost 1 base, with 9 bases spanning the gap. The germline V gene encodes CDR1 MGHRA and CDR2 YSYEKL. This CDR3 is built from 15 residues. CDR3 in amino acids: CASSQEFQANTEAFF. The CDR3 DNA reads TGCGCCAGCAGCCAAGAATTCCAAGCGAACACTGAAGCTTTCTTT.

This clonotype was counted at least ten times. The CDR3 DNA is TGCGCCAGCAGCCAAGATCCTTGGGCGGTGAACACTGAAGCTTTCTTT. It translates to CASSQDPWAVNTEAFF. The chain recombines TRBV4-1 with TRBJ1-1; D is unclear. The length of the CDR3 is 16 residues. Deletions cut 0 bases from V and 0 bases from J, with 11 bases between. CDR1 is MGHRA, CDR2 YSYEKL, per germline.

Only a few counts were recorded for this clonotype. The chain carries TRBV18 and TRBJ2-5; TRBD1 agrees at 7 bases. Germline lookup yields CDR1 KGHSH and CDR2 LQKENI. V lost 1 base and J lost 2; bases outside the gene matches: 7. This CDR3 contains 16 residues. CDR3 DNA: TGTGCCAGCTCACCACAACAGGGGCAGGATCAAGAGACCCAGTACTTC. This gives the protein CASSPQQGQDQETQYF.

The V gene is TRBV27, the J gene TRBJ1-1, with D possibly being TRBD1 (6 bases). With 5 bases removed from V and 6 bases from J, the gap between germline ends came to 16 bases. The CDR3 length is 14 residues. Germline V gene lookup returns CDR1 MNHEY and CDR2 SMNVEV (reference sequence). The CDR3 sequence: CASSPDSLGAEAFF. As DNA, the CDR3 is TGTGCCAGCAGTCCGGACAGTTTAGGCGCTGAAGCTTTCTTT.

The V call is TRBV6-1, the J call TRBJ1-1, with D unclear. This CDR3 contains 14 residues. Germline CDR1 reads MNHNS; CDR2 reads SASEGT. The V end was cut by 6 bases, the J end by 1 base, with 12 bases between. CDR3 nucleotide sequence: TGTGCCAGCAGCTTTCCGTTATCGAACACTGAAGCTTTCTTT. This sequence encodes CASSFPLSNTEAFF.

This clonotype was counted a few times. The chain is built from TRBV12-3 or TRBV12-4 and TRBJ1-6; TRBD1 might be the D (6 bases). The CDR3 sequence is 16 residues long. Trimming removed 6 bases from V and 2 bases from J, with 14 bases in between. The CDR3 region is CASSPRGDTYNSPLHF. CDR3 coding DNA: TGTGCCAGCAGCCCGAGGGGGGATACCTATAATTCACCCCTCCACTTT.

The rearrangement joins TRBV20-1 to TRBJ2-3; no definite D call. CDR1 is DFQATT and CDR2 is SNEGSKA in the germline V gene (reference sequence). This CDR3 spans 15 amino acids. The CDR3 DNA follows: TGCAGCGCCGATGAAAGGACCCGTGACACAGATACGCAGTATTTT. It is translated as CSADERTRDTDTQYF.